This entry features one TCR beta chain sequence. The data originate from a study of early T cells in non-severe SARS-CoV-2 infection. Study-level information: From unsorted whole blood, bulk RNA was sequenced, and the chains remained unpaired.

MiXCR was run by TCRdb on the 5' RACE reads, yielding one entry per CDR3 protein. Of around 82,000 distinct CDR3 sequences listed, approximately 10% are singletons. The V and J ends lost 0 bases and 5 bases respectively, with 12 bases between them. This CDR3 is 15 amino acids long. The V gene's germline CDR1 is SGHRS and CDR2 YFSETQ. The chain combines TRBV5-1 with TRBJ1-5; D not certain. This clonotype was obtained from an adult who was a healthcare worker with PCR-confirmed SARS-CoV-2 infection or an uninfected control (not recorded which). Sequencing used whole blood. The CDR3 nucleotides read TGCGCCAGCAGCTTGGATGGGGAGCGCCATCAGCCCCAGCATTTT. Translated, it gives CASSLDGERHQPQHF.